The entry that follows covers one TCR beta chain sequence. Data came from immunoSEQ multiplex PCR; TCRdb stores just in-frame clones and leaves some out. This sample yields 80,000 to 90,000 clones, of which 85% to 95% are seen a single time; roughly 0.25% belongs to the top ten. The data were obtained in a study of technical replicates of blood from a handful of donors. The germline V gene encodes CDR1 MDHEN and CDR2 SYDVKM. Deletions cut 7 bases from V and 1 base from J, with 14 bases between. The CDR3 is 14 residues long. The gene calls are TRBV28 and TRBJ2-7, with D maybe TRBD1 (6 bases). The receptor's source is a human donor in good health. What was sequenced was T cells isolated from PBMCs. As DNA, the CDR3 is TGTGCCAGCACTGACTGGACAGCATCCTACGAGCAGTACTTC. This encodes CASTDWTASYEQYF.